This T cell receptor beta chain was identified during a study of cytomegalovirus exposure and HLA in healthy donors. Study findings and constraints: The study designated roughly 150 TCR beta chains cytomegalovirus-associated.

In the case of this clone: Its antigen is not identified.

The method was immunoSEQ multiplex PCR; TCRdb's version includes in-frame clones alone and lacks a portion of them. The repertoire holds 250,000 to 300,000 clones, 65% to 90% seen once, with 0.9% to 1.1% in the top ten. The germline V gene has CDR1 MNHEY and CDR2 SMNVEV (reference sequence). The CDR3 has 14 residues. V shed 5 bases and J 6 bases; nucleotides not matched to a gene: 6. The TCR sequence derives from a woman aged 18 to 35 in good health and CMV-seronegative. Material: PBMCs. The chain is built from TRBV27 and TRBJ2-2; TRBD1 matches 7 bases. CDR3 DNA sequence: TGTGCCAGCAGTGCCGGGACAGCGGCCGGGGAGCTGTTTTTT. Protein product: CASSAGTAAGELFF.